These 20 T cell receptor beta chains came from one sample sequenced in a study of molecular identifiers for immune sequencing clone quantification. TCRdb fed the PCR reads into MiXCR, producing one record per CDR3 protein. The sample has under 600,000 distinct CDR3 sequences; around 25% are singletons. Source material: naive CD8+ T cells from blood, with Jurkat cell RNA spiked in. Stated subset: FACS-sorted CD8+CD4-CCR7+CD45RA+ naive T cells. These receptors all come from a human donor in good health. Some libraries in this study had Jurkat cell RNA spiked in.

This chain uses TRBV2 with TRBJ2-7, with a tentative D call TRBD1 (5 bases). With 8 bases removed from V and 4 bases from J, the gap between germline ends came to 15 bases. The CDR3 consists of 13 residues. CDR1 is SNHLY, CDR2 FYNNEI, per germline. The CDR3, as DNA: TGTGCCAGCGTACAGGCAGGGAATTACGAGCAGTACTTC. Amino acids: CASVQAGNYEQYF.

A note on this clonotype: Being one base from a much bigger clone, this may be a read error. The chain is built from TRBV10-3 and TRBJ2-7; D uncertain. V was pared by 3 bases and J by 0 bases, with 3 bases between. Germline V lookup: CDR1 ENHRY, CDR2 SYGVKD. The CDR3 is 12 amino acids. CDR3 protein: CAISDASYEQYF. The CDR3 bases are TGTGCCATCAGTGATGCCTCCTACGAGCAGTACTTC.

As to this clonotype: This could be a read error, since a much larger clone is one nucleotide away. V is TRBV20-1 and J is TRBJ2-7; a weak D match, TRBD1 (5 bases). The CDR3 has 13 residues. Trimming left V 6 bases short and J 2 bases short, with 14 bases between. The germline V gene has CDR1 DFQATT and CDR2 SNEGSKA (reference sequence). The CDR3 bases are TGCAGTGCAAACAGGAAGTGGACCTACGAGCAGTACTTC. This translates into CSANRKWTYEQYF.

As concerns this clonotype: A clone one base away is much larger, so this may be a read error. V usage is TRBV5-1 and J usage is TRBJ1-5, with D maybe TRBD1 (6 bases). CDR1 and CDR2 from the germline V gene are SGHRS and YFSETQ. This CDR3 is built from 18 residues. The CDR3 bases are TGCGCCAACAGCTTGACCCCTGTTAGAGGGACAAGCAATCAGCCCCAGCATTTT. It translates to CANSLTPVRGTSNQPQHF.

With respect to this clonotype: Because the CDR3 is missing its conserved closing phenylalanine or tryptophan, this is likely a read error. This chain connects TRBV7-6 to TRBJ2-7, with 10 bases fitting TRBD2. Germline V gene sequence: CDR1 SGHVS, CDR2 FNYEAQ. The J segment lost 5 bases and the V segment lost 5 bases, leaving 12 bases of the junction unmatched. This CDR3 comprises 16 residues. The CDR3 is CASSPGQAGGQDEQYL. DNA for the CDR3: TGTGCCAGCAGCCCCGGGCAAGCGGGAGGGCAGGACGAGCAGTACCTC.

This clonotype was seen just once. The chain is built from TRBV28 and TRBJ2-2, with 14 bases fitting TRBD2. Germline assignment: CDR1 MDHEN and CDR2 SYDVKM. The CDR3 runs 19 residues. The junction had 15 bases not matched to a gene; V was cut back by 6 bases and J by 6 bases. The DNA for the CDR3 is TGTGCCAGCAGCCACAGACTAGCGGGAGGGCCAGTCTTCTCCGGGGAGCTGTTTTTT. Protein product: CASSHRLAGGPVFSGELFF.

Turning to this clonotype: Its ends do not fully match the called genes, so a read error is possible. This chain links TRBV5-6 with TRBJ2-5, with D possibly being TRBD1 or TRBD2 (5 bases each). The CDR3 has 16 amino acids. CDR1 SGHDT and CDR2 YYEEEE come from the germline V gene. This chain's CDR3 is CASSNAPGRTQEPQYF. For the CDR3, the DNA is TGTGCCAGCAGCAACGCACCGGGACGGACACAAGAGCCCCAGTACTTC.

This chain connects TRBV4-3 to TRBJ2-7; 9 bases line up with TRBD2. The CDR3 spans 14 residues. V dropped 4 bases and J dropped 4; count of bases not matched to a gene: 5. The germline gives CDR1 LGHNA, CDR2 YSLEER. CDR3: CASSREAGGYEQYF. The DNA for the CDR3 is TGCGCCAGCAGCCGAGAAGCGGGAGGTTACGAGCAGTACTTC.

CDR3 sequence: CASSLKRGELSYEQYF. The CDR3 DNA is TGTGCCAGCAGTTTAAAACGGGGCGAACTCTCCTACGAGCAGTACTTC. This chain links TRBV12-3 or TRBV12-4 with TRBJ2-7; D possibly uses TRBD1 or TRBD2 (5 bases each). This CDR3 comprises 16 residues. Trimming removed 2 bases from V and 0 bases from J, with 14 bases in between.

The chain has TRBV14 and TRBJ2-2; 9 positions agree with TRBD2. CDR3 size: 16 residues. The V and J ends lost 5 bases and 3 bases, in that order; junction bases with no gene match: 7. CDR1 SGHDN and CDR2 FVKESK come from the germline V gene. The CDR3, as DNA: TGTGCCAGCAGCAGATTAGCGGGAGTATACACCGGGGAGCTGTTTTTT. This gives the protein CASSRLAGVYTGELFF. Full variable domain (rest looked up from reference TRBV14 and TRBJ2-2): EAGVTQFPSHSVIEKGQTVTLRCDPISGHDNLYWYRRVMGKEIKFLLHFVKESKQDESGMPNNRFLAERTGGTYSTLKVQPAELEDSGVYFCASSRLAGVYTGELFFGEGSRLTVL.

This clonotype was seen at least ten times. The gene calls are TRBV30 and TRBJ2-1; D call uncertain. Trimming took off 6 bases at V and 7 bases at J, with 1 base between the two ends. The CDR3 sequence is 8 residues long. Germline CDR1 is GTSNPN and CDR2 is SVGIG (reference sequence). CDR3 region: CACNEQFF. CDR3 DNA sequence: TGTGCCTGTAATGAGCAGTTCTTC. The full variable domain, with the rest looked up from reference TRBV30 and TRBJ2-1, is SQTIHQWPATLVQPVGSPLSLECTVEGTSNPNLYWYRQAAGRGLQLLFYSVGIGQISSEVPQNLSASRPQDRQFILSSKKLLLSDSGFYLCACNEQFFGPGTRLTVL.

The chain employs TRBV2 and TRBJ1-1, with 7 bases matching TRBD1. The CDR3 is 13 residues long. V was pared by 11 bases and J by 2 bases, with 8 bases of the junction left unmatched. Per the germline V gene, CDR1 is SNHLY and CDR2 is FYNNEI. CDR3 nucleotide sequence: TGTGCCTGGAAGGACAGGTTCAACACTGAAGCTTTCTTT. This codes for CAWKDRFNTEAFF.

The rearrangement uses TRBV3-1 and TRBJ1-5; maybe TRBD1 (5 bases). Trimming stripped 1 base from V and 1 base from J, with 14 bases between. CDR3 length equals 17 residues. From germline, CDR1 is LGHDT and CDR2 YNNKEL (reference sequence). In DNA, the CDR3 is TGTGCCAGCAGCCAAGGGTTCCGGCAGGGAAGCAATCAGCCCCAGCATTTT. Its protein product is CASSQGFRQGSNQPQHF.

This clonotype was found a few times. The chain is built from TRBV6-5 and TRBJ2-3; D is unresolved. The V end was cut by 4 bases, the J end by 5 bases, with 7 bases between. The CDR3 is made up of 12 amino acids. Germline V gene data show CDR1 as MNHEY and CDR2 as SVGAGI. In DNA form, the CDR3 reads TGTGCCAGCAGTTCCATCCAAGATACGCAGTATTTT. It specifies CASSSIQDTQYF.

In its sample, this clonotype was seen many times. CDR3 protein: CSVPTGPAEAFF. CDR3 nucleotide sequence: TGCAGCGTCCCGACAGGGCCCGCTGAAGCTTTCTTT. The V and J genes are TRBV29-1 and TRBJ1-1, with 7 bases identical to TRBD1. Germline assignment: CDR1 SQVTM and CDR2 ANQGSEA. CDR3 length equals 12 residues. Trimming removed 6 bases from V and 6 bases from J; junction bases left unmatched: 7. Full variable domain (missing parts from reference TRBV29-1 and TRBJ1-1): SAVISQKPSRDICQRGTSLTIQCQVDSQVTMMFWYRQQPGQSLTLIATANQGSEATYESGFVIDKFPISRPNLTFSTLTVSNMSPEDSSIYLCSVPTGPAEAFFGQGTRLTVV.

V gene TRBV5-6 combines with J gene TRBJ1-4; maybe TRBD1 (6 bases). This CDR3 region has 18 residues. The ends were cut back, 4 bases at V and 7 bases at J, with 26 bases in the middle. Germline values: CDR1 SGHDT, CDR2 YYEEEE. Here the CDR3 reads CASSDGYGTTLWGEKLFF. The CDR3 DNA reads TGTGCCAGCAGCGACGGATACGGGACAACGCTTTGGGGTGAAAAACTGTTTTTT.

CDR3 coding DNA: TGTGCCTGGAGTCCTATCACCGTCGAGCAGTACTTC. Amino acid sequence: CAWSPITVEQYF. The chain uses TRBV30 and TRBJ2-7, with no clear D. Germline CDR1 is GTSNPN and CDR2 is SVGIG (reference sequence). The CDR3 sequence is 12 residues long. Trimming removed 2 bases at V and 6 bases at J, with 11 bases between.

About this clonotype: At one of its ends the junction is not consistent with the germline gene, which may arise from a read error. The chain uses TRBV28 and TRBJ2-7; 9 nucleotides match TRBD2. This CDR3 spans 14 amino acids. Germline V CDR1 and CDR2: MDHEN, SYDVKM. CDR3: CASTPGLAPYVQYF. For the CDR3, the DNA is TGTGCCAGCACTCCGGGACTAGCCCCCTACGTGCAGTACTTC.

The sample holds many counts of this clonotype. The chain uses TRBV6-5 and TRBJ2-7; D possibly corresponds to TRBD2 (6 bases). The germline gives CDR1 MNHEY, CDR2 SVGAGI. V was trimmed by 0 bases and J by 5 bases, leaving 14 bases between them. This CDR3 region has 15 residues. CDR3: CASSYSGGAYDEQYF. The CDR3 nucleotides are TGTGCCAGCAGTTACTCTGGAGGGGCGTACGACGAGCAGTACTTC.

This clonotype was found once. Since a much larger clone is just one base distant, this may be a read error. This chain uses TRBV5-1 with TRBJ2-5; maybe TRBD2 (5 bases). The germline V and J ends were trimmed by 9 bases and 1 base, with 13 bases remaining between them. Germline CDR1 reads SGHRS; CDR2 reads YFSETQ. This CDR3 is 13 amino acids long. DNA for the CDR3: TGCGCCACCGGGAAAGACCTCCAAGAGACCCAGTACTTC. It translates to CATGKDLQETQYF.